Listed here are 26 T cell receptor beta chains from one sample, sequenced in a study of CD8+ T cells in alopecia areata. The authors extracted RNA and reverse transcribed it into cDNA as the sequencing template. This table comes from immunoSEQ multiplex PCR, and its TCRdb copy is limited to in-frame clones, with some not included. This sample has hundreds of thousands of clones, with roughly two fifths found just once. Treatment given: oral pan-JAK inhibitor, 5-10 mg twice daily. Sequencing was performed on CD4+ T cells sorted from blood, taken at approximately week 30, from a patient treated with tofacitinib. The receptors shown here come from a human donor with alopecia areata.

The rearrangement joins TRBV19 to TRBJ1-6; D is undetermined. Germline assignment: CDR1 LNHDA and CDR2 SQIVND (reference sequence). Trimming shortened V by 5 bases and J by 6 bases, and 8 bases separated the two germline ends. The CDR3 has 13 amino acids. CDR3 protein: CASSPPSNSPLHF. The CDR3 region has the DNA TGTGCCAGTAGTCCGCCGAGTAATTCACCCCTCCACTTT.

V usage is TRBV5-1 and J usage is TRBJ2-7; D perhaps matches TRBD2 (5 bases). The ends were cut back, 4 bases at V and 0 bases at J, with 5 bases in the middle. CDR1 is SGHRS and CDR2 is YFSETQ in the germline V gene. The CDR3 covers 12 residues. The CDR3 region is CASSRDSYEQYF. CDR3 sequence (DNA): TGCGCCAGCAGCCGGGACTCCTACGAGCAGTACTTC.

This clone was recorded a few times. V gene TRBV18 combines with J gene TRBJ2-7, with D perhaps TRBD1 or TRBD2 (5 bases each). V lost 8 bases to trimming and J lost 3 bases, with 20 bases between them. Germline loops: CDR1 KGHSH, CDR2 LQKENI. The CDR3 extends over 15 amino acids. In DNA, the CDR3 is TGTGCCAGCCCCGGGGTCTGGGACGGAATCTACGAGCAGTACTTC. Translated: CASPGVWDGIYEQYF.

The V call is TRBV9, the J call TRBJ1-1, with D unclear. The V gene lost 4 bases and the J gene lost 5 bases, with 15 bases spanning the gap. Germline V gene lookup returns CDR1 SGDLS and CDR2 YYNGEE. This CDR3 spans 14 amino acids. The CDR3 sequence is CASSKRDQRTEAFF. The CDR3, as DNA: TGTGCCAGCAGCAAGCGGGATCAGCGGACTGAAGCTTTCTTT.

The chain combines TRBV29-1 with TRBJ1-1; 9 nucleotides agree with TRBD1. This CDR3 has 14 amino acids. Germline V gene sequence: CDR1 SQVTM, CDR2 ANQGSEA. Trimming took 4 bases from V and 1 from J; bases not matched to a gene: 4. For the CDR3, the DNA is TGCAGCGTTGGGACAGGGGTCAGGAACACTGAAGCTTTCTTT. The encoded protein is CSVGTGVRNTEAFF.

This chain links TRBV5-1 with TRBJ2-5; D is perhaps TRBD1 (7 bases). The CDR3 is 16 amino acids. With 4 bases removed from V and 5 bases from J, the gap between germline ends came to 21 bases. Germline V gene lookup returns CDR1 SGHRS and CDR2 YFSETQ. CDR3 DNA sequence: TGCGCCAGCAGCGGAATGACAGGGAGGTTGACGGAGACCCAGTACTTC. Its protein is CASSGMTGRLTETQYF.

The V call is TRBV6-5, the J call TRBJ2-1; D gene ambiguous. V lost 11 bases, J lost 6 bases, and 14 bases lay in between. This CDR3 contains 12 residues. CDR1 and CDR2 (germline): MNHEY, SVGAGI. CDR3 sequence (DNA): TGTGCCGTAGGGTTATTGGGCAATGAGCAGTTCTTC. Residues: CAVGLLGNEQFF.

This chain connects TRBV7-9 to TRBJ2-1; D is undetermined. Germline-derived CDR1 and CDR2 are SEHNR and FQNEAQ (reference sequence). Trimming took off 1 base at V and 4 bases at J, with 11 bases between the two ends. CDR3 length: 15 amino acids. This CDR3 reads CASSLDSGRYNEQFF. The CDR3 region has the DNA TGTGCCAGCAGCTTAGACTCCGGGCGTTACAATGAGCAGTTCTTC.

This clone was detected a few times. V is TRBV7-8 and J is TRBJ2-2; D gene unclear. The CDR3 contains 15 residues. The germline gives CDR1 SGHVS, CDR2 FQNEAQ. Deletions cut 1 base from V and 5 bases from J, with 11 bases between. The CDR3 is CASSLGISTTGELFF. CDR3 bases: TGTGCCAGCAGCTTAGGGATTAGCACTACCGGGGAGCTGTTTTTT.

The chain employs TRBV5-1 and TRBJ2-1, with TRBD2 matching 7 bases. This CDR3 is 16 amino acids long. Germline loops: CDR1 SGHRS, CDR2 YFSETQ. The J segment lost 0 bases and the V segment lost 3 bases, leaving 6 bases of the junction unmatched. CDR3 residues: CASSSGGLSSYNEQFF. CDR3 sequence (DNA): TGCGCCAGCAGCTCCGGGGGGTTAAGCTCCTACAATGAGCAGTTCTTC. Using reference TRBV5-1 and TRBJ2-1 for the parts outside the CDR3, the full variable domain is KAGVTQTPRYLIKTRGQQVTLSCSPISGHRSVSWYQQTPGQGLQFLFEYFSETQRNKGNFPGRFSGRQFSNSRSEMNVSTLELGDSALYLCASSSGGLSSYNEQFFGPGTRLTVL.

This clone appeared a few times. The chain recombines TRBV19 with TRBJ1-2; D is undetermined. The CDR3 covers 12 residues. Per germline, CDR1 LNHDA and CDR2 SQIVND (reference sequence). The germline V and J ends were trimmed by 0 bases and 8 bases, with 7 bases remaining between them. The CDR3 DNA follows: TGTGCCAGTAGTATAGAGGGCAGAGGCTACACCTTC. Translating gives CASSIEGRGYTF.

This clone was seen a few times. The chain joins TRBV18 to TRBJ2-5, with 7 bases fitting TRBD2. The V segment lost 4 bases and the J segment 4 bases; nucleotides outside the gene matches: 15. The CDR3 sequence is 17 residues long. CDR1 is KGHSH, CDR2 LQKENI, per germline. The CDR3 nucleotides are TGTGCCAGCTCACTATCTAACCCCCGCGGGAGAGGAGAGACCCAGTACTTC. Protein sequence: CASSLSNPRGRGETQYF.

This chain connects TRBV29-1 to TRBJ1-1; a weak D match, TRBD1 (6 bases). Germline V lookup: CDR1 SQVTM, CDR2 ANQGSEA. The CDR3 is 13 amino acids. V shed 6 bases and J shed 5 bases, with 16 bases lying between them. The chain's CDR3 is CSVGGRAGTEAFF. The CDR3 nucleotides are TGCAGCGTCGGGGGCCGGGCAGGGACTGAAGCTTTCTTT.

This sequence joins TRBV27 and TRBJ2-3; 8 bases match TRBD2. The CDR3 totals 16 residues. Germline V gene lookup returns CDR1 MNHEY and CDR2 SMNVEV (reference sequence). V gave up 5 bases and J gave up 4 bases; unmatched junction bases: 11. CDR3 DNA: TGTGCCAGCAGTGCAAGACGGGGGGGCCTCGCAGATACGCAGTATTTT. It yields the protein CASSARRGGLADTQYF.

The CDR3 sequence: CSGHTPRDTEAFF. The CDR3 bases are TGCAGCGGCCACACGCCCAGGGACACTGAAGCTTTCTTT. The gene calls are TRBV29-1 and TRBJ1-1; weak D call: TRBD1 (5 bases). The CDR3 has 13 amino acids. The germline CDR1 and CDR2 sequences are SQVTM and ANQGSEA. V lost 7 bases and J 3 bases, leaving 15 bases between the germline ends.

The chain links TRBV6-5 to TRBJ2-5, with D unresolved. Trimming pared 9 bases from V and 4 bases from J, leaving 18 bases between. This CDR3 contains 14 residues. The germline CDR1 and CDR2 sequences are MNHEY and SVGAGI. CDR3 sequence (DNA): TGTGCCAGTAAACCGTCCGTCGCGTTAGAGACCCAGTACTTC. Translated: CASKPSVALETQYF.

This clone was observed a handful of times. The chain joins TRBV2 to TRBJ2-1; maybe TRBD2 (5 bases). V was pared by 6 bases and J by 4 bases, with 19 bases between. The CDR3 is 16 residues long. Germline V gene data show CDR1 as SNHLY and CDR2 as FYNNEI. This CDR3 reads CASSNTRTRGYNEQFF. The CDR3 bases are TGTGCCAGCAGCAATACTCGGACCCGAGGGTACAATGAGCAGTTCTTC.

This chain links TRBV30 with TRBJ1-5, with 7 bases identical to TRBD1. The length of the CDR3 is 15 residues. Trimming cost V 1 base and J 2 bases; bases outside gene matches: 5. CDR1 GTSNPN and CDR2 SVGIG come from the germline V gene (reference sequence). The CDR3 DNA sequence: TGTGCCTGGAGTGACGGGACAGTCGGCAATCAGCCCCAGCATTTT. Translating it yields CAWSDGTVGNQPQHF.

This clone was counted a few times. The V and J genes are TRBV6-5 and TRBJ1-1; 9 bases agree with TRBD1. V gave up 4 bases and J gave up 5 bases; unmatched junction bases: 5. Looked up from germline, CDR1 is MNHEY and CDR2 is SVGAGI. The CDR3 contains 14 residues. The CDR3 nucleotides read TGTGCCAGCAGTTTCGGACAGGGGAGAACTGAAGCTTTCTTT. Amino acid sequence: CASSFGQGRTEAFF.

The rearrangement links TRBV7-8 to TRBJ1-2, with a weak D call TRBD1 (5 bases). CDR3 length equals 14 residues. The V and J ends lost 5 bases and 5 bases respectively, with 15 bases between them. Germline CDR1 SGHVS, CDR2 FQNEAQ. Here the CDR3 DNA reads TGTGCCAGCAGCCTCTCGGGACCGAAATATGGCTACACCTTC. Its protein is CASSLSGPKYGYTF.

This clone was found a few times. This chain links TRBV10-2 with TRBJ2-2; TRBD1 is a possible D gene (6 bases). The CDR3 has 13 amino acids. Trimming took off 5 bases at V and 7 bases at J, with 11 bases between the two ends. From germline, CDR1 is WSHSY and CDR2 SAAADI. The CDR3 loop reads CASSLLGGGELFF. The CDR3 region has the DNA TGCGCCAGCAGTTTACTAGGGGGCGGGGAGCTGTTTTTT.

The table lists this clone with a count of one. The chain joins TRBV5-1 to TRBJ1-1, with 7 positions matching TRBD1. Germline trimming cut 4 bases from V and 2 bases from J; bases unmatched to any gene: 11. This CDR3 region has 16 residues. Germline V gene data show CDR1 as SGHRS and CDR2 as YFSETQ. CDR3 sequence reads: CASSRGTAETNTEAFF. As DNA, the CDR3 is TGCGCCAGCAGCCGTGGGACAGCCGAAACCAACACTGAAGCTTTCTTT.

This chain links TRBV6-6 with TRBJ2-7; TRBD1 aligns across 7 bases. The CDR3 sequence is 14 residues long. Germline CDR1 MNHNY, CDR2 SVGAGI (reference sequence). With V trimmed by 5 bases and J by 2 bases, 6 bases remained unmatched. CDR3 loop: CASSQRQGAYEQYF. DNA for the CDR3: TGTGCCAGCAGTCAGAGACAGGGAGCCTACGAGCAGTACTTC.

The chain recombines TRBV23-1 with TRBJ1-6; 10 nucleotides agree with TRBD1. TRBV23-1 is labeled an ORF, and its function is uncertain. The CDR3 has 14 amino acids. V shed 10 bases, J shed 9 bases, and the junction held 9 bases outside the gene matches. The CDR3: CATRRDRGSSPLHF. CDR3 in DNA: TGCGCCACCAGGCGGGACAGGGGAAGTTCACCCCTCCACTTT.

Ten or more counts support this clone. This rearrangement joins TRBV5-1 to TRBJ2-3, with D possibly being TRBD1 (5 bases). The germline V gene encodes CDR1 SGHRS and CDR2 YFSETQ. The CDR3 is made up of 14 amino acids. Trimming shortened V by 4 bases and J by 2 bases, and 11 bases separated the two germline ends. The CDR3 loop is CASSQQAPTDTQYF. CDR3 DNA sequence: TGCGCCAGCAGCCAACAGGCGCCCACAGATACGCAGTATTTT.

The chain links TRBV6-6 to TRBJ1-2; TRBD1 agrees at 7 bases. This CDR3 is 12 amino acids long. Trimming at V came to 2 bases and at J to 14 bases, leaving 8 bases not matched to a gene. Germline CDR1 is MNHNY and CDR2 is SVGAGI (reference sequence). In nucleotides, the CDR3 is TGTGCCAGCAGTTACCCCGACAGGGTGGGTACCTTC. It translates to CASSYPDRVGTF.